A selection of T cell receptor beta chains follows, all from one sample in a study of blood T cell repertoires in COVID-19. Assay: immunoSEQ multiplex PCR; the TCRdb copy retains only in-frame clones and omits some. The table includes 20,000 to 25,000 clones, around 90% detected once. Sequencing input: peripheral blood. Source of these receptors: a woman older than 75 with active COVID-19. CDR3s include the opening cysteine and the closing phenylalanine or tryptophan. A D gene is named only where the DNA matches it firmly. Size is omitted from some rows. Given values are once, few, many or a class for expanded clones.

.,TRBV12-3/TRBV12-4,.,TRBJ2-7,TGTGCCAGCAGTCCCCAGGTGTGGTACGAGCAGTACTTC,CASSPQVWYEQYF
once,TRBV5-4,TRBD2,TRBJ2-1,TGTGCCAGCAGCCCGCGGGGGGCAACAGTCAATGAGCAGTTCTTC,CASSPRGATVNEQFF
.,TRBV27,.,TRBJ1-2,TGTGCCAGCAGTTCCTCCCAGGGGTGGGGTGGCTACACCTTC,CASSSSQGWGGYTF
few,TRBV6-5,TRBD2,TRBJ2-3,TGTGCCAGCAGTTCACGACTAGCGGATACGCAGTATTTT,CASSSRLADTQYF
.,TRBV5-1,TRBD1,TRBJ2-7,TGCGCCAGCAGCTTGGATACAGGGGGCCTCTACGAGCAGTACTTC,CASSLDTGGLYEQYF
.,TRBV3-1/TRBV3-2,TRBD1,TRBJ2-1,TGTGCCAGCAGCCCAAGGACAGGTATGAATGAGCAGTTCTTC,CASSPRTGMNEQFF
once,TRBV20-1,.,TRBJ2-1,TGCAGTGCTAGTCATGAGGACAGCTACAATGAGCAGTTCTTC,CSASHEDSYNEQFF
.,TRBV12-5,.,TRBJ2-3,TGTGCTAGTGGTTTGGTAACGGTCACAGATACGCAGTATTTT,CASGLVTVTDTQYF
.,TRBV7-2,.,TRBJ2-7,TGTGCCAGCAGCTTAGGGGCCACCTACTCCTACGAGCAGTACTTC,CASSLGATYSYEQYF
once,TRBV7-3,TRBD1,TRBJ2-2,TGTGCCAGCAAAGGGACAGGGGAATCCGGGGAGCTGTTTTTT,CASKGTGESGELFF
.,TRBV6-5,TRBD1,TRBJ1-2,TGTGCCAGCAGTAGCTTGGACAGGGCGCACTATGGCTACACCTTC,CASSSLDRAHYGYTF
.,TRBV6-4,TRBD1,TRBJ1-1,TGTGCCAGCAGCCCCGGGACAGTCAACACTGAAGCTTTCTTT,CASSPGTVNTEAFF
once,TRBV4-2,TRBD1,TRBJ1-6,TGTGCCAGCACCAGGGACAGGGCCGATTCACCCCTCCACTTT,CASTRDRADSPLHF
.,TRBV10-3,TRBD1,TRBJ1-2,TGTGCCATCAGTAAGGGACAGAGCGATGGCTACACCTTC,CAISKGQSDGYTF
.,TRBV29-1,.,TRBJ2-7,TGCAGCGTTGCGGAGAATTCCTACGAGCAGTACTTC,CSVAENSYEQYF
once,TRBV7-3,TRBD1,TRBJ2-6,TGTGCCAGCAGCGGAACAGGGGGCTCTGGGGCCAACGTCCTGACTTTC,CASSGTGGSGANVLTF
once,TRBV2,TRBD1,TRBJ2-4,TGTGCCAGCAGTGGGACAGGGTACTCGAAAAACATTCAGTACTTC,CASSGTGYSKNIQYF
.,TRBV5-6,TRBD2,TRBJ2-2,TGTGCCAGCAGCCTGACTAGCGGGGTAAACACCGGGGAGCTGTTTTTT,CASSLTSGVNTGELFF
.,TRBV6-5,TRBD2,TRBJ2-1,TGTGCCAGCCGTTTGAACCTAGCGGGGGGGTACAATGAGCAGTTCTTC,CASRLNLAGGYNEQFF
.,TRBV7-8,TRBD1,TRBJ1-5,TGTGCCAGCAGCGCGGGACAGGGCACGGGTCAGCCCCAGCATTTT,CASSAGQGTGQPQHF
.,TRBV4-2,.,TRBJ2-6,TGTGCCAGCAGCCAAGATAGGGAGGACCACTCTGGGGCCAACGTCCTGACTTTC,CASSQDREDHSGANVLTF
.,TRBV6-4,TRBD2,TRBJ2-3,TGTGCCAGCAGTCGGGGGGGGAGCGCAGATACGCAGTATTTT,CASSRGGSADTQYF